Listed here are 28 T cell receptor beta chains from one sample, sequenced in a study of T cells in Graves' hyperthyroidism and ophthalmopathy. TCR beta CDR3 regions were amplified from RNA. TCR CDR3 underwent first-round RT-PCR with the HTBI primer set. MiXCR, applied by TCRdb to the multiplex PCR reads, yields one record per CDR3 protein. This sample yields approximately 420,000 distinct CDR3 sequences, of which around 15% are seen a single time; about 5% belongs to the top ten. Sequencing input: blood. These receptors came from a woman younger than 30 with Graves' hyperthyroidism.

This sequence joins TRBV2 and TRBJ2-7; D may be TRBD2 (6 bases). Between the trimmed V and J ends, which lost 6 bases and 3 bases, there was a span of 15 bases. Germline V gene sequence: CDR1 SNHLY, CDR2 FYNNEI. The CDR3 runs to 14 residues. CDR3 bases: TGTGCCAGCAGACCGGGACTTTCTCTCTACGAGCAGTACTTC. It encodes CASRPGLSLYEQYF.

This clonotype appeared many times. The V and J genes are TRBV7-3 and TRBJ2-1; 7 bases line up with TRBD2. Germline trimming cut 0 bases from V and 0 bases from J; bases unmatched to any gene: 2. Germline V gene lookup returns CDR1 SGHTA and CDR2 FQGTGA. The CDR3 length is 16 residues. The chain's CDR3 is CASSLTRGGSYNEQFF. The CDR3 nucleotides read TGTGCCAGCAGCTTAACTCGCGGGGGCTCCTACAATGAGCAGTTCTTC.

There are many counts of this clonotype. The chain uses TRBV9 and TRBJ1-1; D unresolved. There are 15 residues in the CDR3. Looked up from germline, CDR1 is SGDLS and CDR2 is YYNGEE. V was cut by 0 bases and J by 0 bases, with 9 bases left in between. CDR3 in amino acids: CASSVGVVMNTEAFF. The DNA of the CDR3 is TGTGCCAGCAGCGTAGGTGTAGTGATGAACACTGAAGCTTTCTTT.

This clonotype was observed many times. The rearrangement links TRBV7-8 to TRBJ2-1; D gene unclear. Looked up from germline, CDR1 is SGHVS and CDR2 is FQNEAQ. The CDR3 loop spans 11 amino acids. Between the trimmed V and J ends, which lost 5 bases and 5 bases, there was a span of 4 bases. The CDR3 sequence is CASSLDNEQFF. The DNA of the CDR3 is TGTGCCAGCAGCCTCGACAATGAGCAGTTCTTC.

This clonotype was recorded at least ten times. V gene TRBV13 combines with J gene TRBJ2-5; 8 bases agree with TRBD2. Germline V gives CDR1 PRHDT, CDR2 FYEKMQ (reference sequence). Trimming at V came to 4 bases and at J to 5 bases, leaving 3 bases not matched to a gene. CDR3 length: 13 residues. CDR3 coding DNA: TGTGCCAGCAGCTCACGGGAGGGGGAGACCCAGTACTTC. Translating it yields CASSSREGETQYF.

This clonotype turned up a few times. The genes are TRBV20-1 and TRBJ1-5; TRBD1 matches at 8 bases. Germline CDR1 and CDR2: DFQATT and SNEGSKA (reference sequence). The ends lost 5 bases at V and 3 bases at J; junction bases unmatched: 6. The CDR3 totals 14 residues. CDR3 nucleotide sequence: TGCAGTGCTGGGTGGCAGGGGGCCAATCAGCCCCAGCATTTT. It translates to CSAGWQGANQPQHF.

This clonotype turned up a few times. The J gene is TRBJ2-3, the V gene TRBV6-1, with D possibly being TRBD2 (6 bases). Germline assignment: CDR1 MNHNS and CDR2 SASEGT. Trimming pared 7 bases from V and 6 bases from J, leaving 17 bases between. The CDR3 totals 14 residues. The CDR3 DNA is TGTGCCAGCACGGGAGAAGCTCCTTGGGATACGCAGTATTTT. It translates to CASTGEAPWDTQYF.

This clonotype has only one observation. A much larger clone lies one base from this, so it may be a read error. This chain joins TRBV30 and TRBJ1-2; D is uncertain. Germline CDR1 reads GTSNPN; CDR2 reads SVGIG (reference sequence). The CDR3 covers 13 residues. DNA for the CDR3: TGTGCCTGGAGTGTTGGTCTGAACTATGGCTACGCCTTC. Its translation: CAWSVGLNYGYAF.

In its sample, this clonotype was seen many times. The chain combines TRBV7-2 with TRBJ2-1, with 9 bases identical to TRBD1. Trimming took 6 bases from V and 8 from J; bases not matched to a gene: 11. The germline gives CDR1 SGHTA, CDR2 FQGNSA. The CDR3 runs to 15 residues. The CDR3 DNA reads as TGTGCCAGCAGGCCCCCGGGGGACAGGGACTATGAGCAGTTCTTC. Translating it yields CASRPPGDRDYEQFF. Variable domain in full (rest from reference TRBV7-2 and TRBJ2-1): GAGVSQSPSNKVTEKGKDVELRCDPISGHTALYWYRQSLGQGLEFLIYFQGNSAPDKSGLPSDRFSAERTGGSVSTLTIQRTQQEDSAVYLCASRPPGDRDYEQFFGPGTRLTVL.

The chain's CDR3 is CSVKDSITDTQYF. The DNA for the CDR3 is TGCAGTGTAAAGGACTCCATCACAGATACGCAGTATTTT. This chain joins TRBV20-1 and TRBJ2-3; tentatively, D is TRBD2 (5 bases). Germline lookup yields CDR1 DFQATT and CDR2 SNEGSKA (reference sequence). The CDR3 totals 13 residues. Trimming left V 7 bases short and J 2 bases short, with 13 bases between.

There are many counts of this clonotype. The rearrangement links TRBV3-1 to TRBJ2-5; 7 nucleotides align to TRBD2. CDR1 LGHDT and CDR2 YNNKEL come from the germline V gene (reference sequence). This CDR3 has 16 residues. J lost 4 bases, V lost 5 bases, and 13 bases had no gene match. The CDR3 nucleotides read TGTGCCAGCAGCGACCCATCTAGCGGTCACGCAGAGACCCAGTACTTC. Residues: CASSDPSSGHAETQYF.

This clonotype was counted at least ten times. The chain's CDR3 is CASSRSNSNQPQHF. The CDR3 nucleotides are TGTGCCAGCAGTCGTAGTAATAGCAATCAGCCCCAGCATTTT. The chain has TRBV12-3 or TRBV12-4 and TRBJ1-5; D not certain. V gave up 5 bases and J gave up 0 bases, with 8 bases separating them. The CDR3 extends over 14 amino acids.

This clonotype was counted many times. The V gene is TRBV11-2, the J gene TRBJ2-4, with TRBD2 matching over 8 bases. Looked up from germline, CDR1 is SGHAT and CDR2 is FQNNGV. Losses at the gene ends were 6 bases for V and 2 bases for J; bases not matched to a gene: 6. CDR3 length: 15 amino acids. In DNA form, the CDR3 reads TGTGCCAGCAGTCCCAGCGGGAGTACCAAAAACATTCAGTACTTC. It codes for CASSPSGSTKNIQYF.

This clonotype has only a few counts. V gene TRBV12-3 or TRBV12-4 combines with J gene TRBJ2-2; D may be TRBD1 or TRBD2 (5 bases each). The length of the CDR3 is 18 residues. The ends were cut back, 7 bases at V and 2 bases at J, with 23 bases in the middle. DNA for the CDR3: TGTGCCAGCAACAAGGTACCAACCCGGGACCTTAACACCGGGGAGCTGTTTTTT. It specifies CASNKVPTRDLNTGELFF.

This clonotype was counted at least ten times. V and J are TRBV28 and TRBJ1-2, with D possibly TRBD1 on 6 matching bases. The CDR3 covers 13 residues. CDR1 is MDHEN, CDR2 SYDVKM, per germline. Trimming took off 1 base at V and 8 bases at J, with 11 bases between the two ends. The CDR3 nucleotides are TGTGCCAGCAGTTTATTACAGGGATACGGCTACACCTTC. Amino acid sequence: CASSLLQGYGYTF.

The sample holds many counts of this clonotype. The DNA of the CDR3 is TGCGCCAGCAGCCAAGAGGTATATGCCAATGAGCAGTTCTTC. As protein: CASSQEVYANEQFF. V and J are TRBV4-1 and TRBJ2-1; D is unclear. Trimming removed 0 bases at V and 6 bases at J, with 9 bases between. Germline CDR1 is MGHRA and CDR2 is YSYEKL. This CDR3 contains 14 residues.

There are many counts of this clonotype. The chain has TRBV7-2 and TRBJ2-7; TRBD1 might be the D (7 bases). V was shortened by 2 bases and J by 4 bases, with 12 bases between the two germline ends. The germline V gene encodes CDR1 SGHTA and CDR2 FQGNSA. CDR3 length equals 14 residues. The CDR3 DNA sequence: TGTGCCAGCAGCTTAACCGCAGGGGGGTACGAGCAGTACTTC. Encoded protein: CASSLTAGGYEQYF.

In regard to this clonotype: A read error may be the cause here, since a much bigger clone is one base away. This rearrangement joins TRBV12-3 or TRBV12-4 to TRBJ1-1; D is unresolved. The CDR3 is 14 residues long. The CDR3 here is CAGSPGRKNTEAFF. The CDR3 coding sequence is TGTGCCGGCAGCCCCGGGAGGAAAAACACTGAAGCTTTCTTT.

Here the CDR3 reads CASSQDTGGGNIQYF. The CDR3 DNA reads as TGCGCCAGCAGCCAAGATACAGGAGGGGGAAACATTCAGTACTTC. J is TRBJ2-4 and V is TRBV4-3; D is perhaps TRBD1 or TRBD2 (6 bases each). The CDR3 spans 15 residues. In germline, CDR1 is LGHNA, CDR2 YSLEER. The V and J ends lost 0 bases and 6 bases respectively, with 12 bases between them.

This clonotype was seen at least ten times. The J gene is TRBJ2-1, the V gene TRBV7-2; 11 bases map to TRBD2. This CDR3 contains 19 residues. V lost 1 base and J lost 0; bases outside the gene matches: 8. Germline loops: CDR1 SGHTA, CDR2 FQGNSA. The CDR3 here is CASSLEASGRPSSYNEQFF. DNA for the CDR3: TGTGCCAGCAGCTTAGAGGCTAGCGGGAGGCCAAGCTCCTACAATGAGCAGTTCTTC.

This clonotype has at least ten counts. The chain recombines TRBV2 with TRBJ2-5; no clear D. Trimming took 3 bases from V and 5 from J, leaving 10 bases between them. The CDR3 contains 13 residues. Germline loops: CDR1 SNHLY, CDR2 FYNNEI. Here the CDR3 DNA reads TGTGCCAGCAGTGACGGGCTCGCGGAGACCCAGTACTTC. Amino acids: CASSDGLAETQYF.

This clonotype was seen at least ten times. The rearrangement uses TRBV2 and TRBJ2-7; TRBD1 agrees at 9 bases. The CDR3 is 13 amino acids. CDR1 is SNHLY and CDR2 is FYNNEI in the germline V gene. With 2 bases clipped from V and 6 bases from J, the junction kept 2 bases outside the gene matches. Written as DNA, the CDR3 is TGTGCCAGCAGTGAAAGGGACAGGGTCGAGCAGTACTTC. Translating gives CASSERDRVEQYF.

This chain connects TRBV24-1 to TRBJ2-1; D perhaps matches TRBD2 (5 bases). There are 16 residues in the CDR3. V was pared by 4 bases and J by 10 bases, with 22 bases between. Germline-derived CDR1 and CDR2 are KGHDR and SFDVKD. The CDR3 region is CATSDSTGSTAYEQFF. For the CDR3, the DNA is TGTGCCACCAGTGACTCTACGGGATCTACCGCATACGAGCAGTTCTTC.

There are a few counts of this clonotype. The rearrangement uses TRBV5-1 and TRBJ1-1; D might be TRBD1 (5 bases). The germline V and J ends were trimmed by 6 bases and 5 bases, with 17 bases remaining between them. CDR1 is SGHRS, CDR2 YFSETQ, per germline. This CDR3 is 14 amino acids long. CDR3 nucleotides: TGCGCCAGCACCGACCGCGGGGGGAGGACTGAAGCTTTCTTT. Protein: CASTDRGGRTEAFF.

In its sample, this clonotype was seen many times. V usage is TRBV2 and J usage is TRBJ2-7; 8 bases match TRBD2. Trimming at V came to 6 bases and at J to 1 base, leaving 8 bases not matched to a gene. The CDR3 has 15 amino acids. The germline gives CDR1 SNHLY, CDR2 FYNNEI. The CDR3 region is CASRLPGLGSYEQYF. The CDR3 region has the DNA TGTGCCAGCAGGCTTCCGGGACTAGGGTCCTACGAGCAGTACTTC.

The DNA for the CDR3 is TGTGCCAGCAGCTTGGCCGGGACTAGCAGTAGTGAGCAGTACTTC. As protein: CASSLAGTSSSEQYF. V gene TRBV5-4 combines with J gene TRBJ2-7; 9 bases are a match to TRBD2. The germline CDR1 and CDR2 sequences are SGHNT and YYREEE (reference sequence). This CDR3 contains 15 residues. Trimming at V came to 0 bases and at J to 7 bases, leaving 8 bases not matched to a gene.

This clonotype was counted many times. The chain carries TRBV6-1 and TRBJ2-2; D is undetermined. CDR1 MNHNS and CDR2 SASEGT come from the germline V gene. The CDR3 runs to 15 residues. V was shortened by 2 bases and J by 2 bases, with 9 bases between the two germline ends. The CDR3 nucleotides read TGTGCCAGCAGTGAAATCCAGACTAACACCGGGGAGCTGTTTTTT. As protein: CASSEIQTNTGELFF.

This clonotype was recorded at least ten times. The chain has TRBV27 and TRBJ2-5; D gene ambiguous. The CDR3 is 14 amino acids. CDR1 and CDR2 (germline): MNHEY, SMNVEV (reference sequence). V lost 3 bases, J lost 1 base, and 9 bases lay in between. In DNA, the CDR3 is TGTGCCAGCAGTTTCCTTAGCCTCCAAGAGACCCAGTACTTC. This gives the protein CASSFLSLQETQYF.